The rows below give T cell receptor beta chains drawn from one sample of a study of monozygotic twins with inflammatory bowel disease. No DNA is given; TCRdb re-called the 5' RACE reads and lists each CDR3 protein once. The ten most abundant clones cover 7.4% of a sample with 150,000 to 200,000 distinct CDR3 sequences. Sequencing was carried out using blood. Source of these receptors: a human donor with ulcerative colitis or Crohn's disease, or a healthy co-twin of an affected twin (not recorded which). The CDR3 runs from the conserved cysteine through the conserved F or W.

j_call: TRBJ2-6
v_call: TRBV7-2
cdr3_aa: CASSLPTGAGANVLTF

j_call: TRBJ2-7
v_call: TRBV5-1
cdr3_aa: CASSLGGFEQYF

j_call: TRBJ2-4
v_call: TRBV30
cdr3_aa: CAWTSGLAKNIQYF

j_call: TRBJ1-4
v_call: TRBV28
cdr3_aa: CASSLGQGLFF

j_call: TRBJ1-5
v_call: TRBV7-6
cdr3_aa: CASSPRRTGGPNQPQHF

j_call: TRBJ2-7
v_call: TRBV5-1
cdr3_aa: CASSPGGAPSYEQYF

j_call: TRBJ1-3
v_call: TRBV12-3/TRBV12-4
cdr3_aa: CASSIQGAGNTIYF

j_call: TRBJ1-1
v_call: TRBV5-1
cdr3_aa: CASSLEIGGWGTEAFF

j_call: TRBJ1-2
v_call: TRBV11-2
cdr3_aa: CASSLEVSGYTF

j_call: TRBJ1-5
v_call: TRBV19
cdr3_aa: CATSGSSSNQPQHF

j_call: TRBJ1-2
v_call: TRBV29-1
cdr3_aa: CSVYPIDRGRGYTF

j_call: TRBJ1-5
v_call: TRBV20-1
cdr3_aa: CSASNRDRYNQPQHF

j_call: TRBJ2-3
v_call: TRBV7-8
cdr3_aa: CTSSLVSGSTDTQYF

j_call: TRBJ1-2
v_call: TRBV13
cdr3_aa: CASSRQPNNYGYTF